This TCR beta chain was sequenced for a study of STAT5B mutations in CD4+ large granular lymphocyte leukemia. Whole-study findings and limits: Data were not HLA-matched across samples.

Clones were read by immunoSEQ multiplex PCR, and TCRdb kept only the in-frame ones, dropping some. The sample contains fewer than 45,000 clones, about four fifths of which appear only once. Note on this clone: What it binds is unknown.

The germline V gene encodes CDR1 SGHRS and CDR2 YFSETQ. This CDR3 spans 15 amino acids. J gave up 0 bases and V 7 bases, and 9 bases lay outside the gene matches. This clonotype originated in a human donor in good health. The V call is TRBV5-1, the J call TRBJ2-5; TRBD2 matches 7 bases. The sample comprised CD4+ T cells from blood buffy coats. CDR3 nucleotides: TGCGCCAGCCGGCGGTCTAGCGGCGACCAAGAGACCCAGTACTTC. It encodes CASRRSSGDQETQYF.